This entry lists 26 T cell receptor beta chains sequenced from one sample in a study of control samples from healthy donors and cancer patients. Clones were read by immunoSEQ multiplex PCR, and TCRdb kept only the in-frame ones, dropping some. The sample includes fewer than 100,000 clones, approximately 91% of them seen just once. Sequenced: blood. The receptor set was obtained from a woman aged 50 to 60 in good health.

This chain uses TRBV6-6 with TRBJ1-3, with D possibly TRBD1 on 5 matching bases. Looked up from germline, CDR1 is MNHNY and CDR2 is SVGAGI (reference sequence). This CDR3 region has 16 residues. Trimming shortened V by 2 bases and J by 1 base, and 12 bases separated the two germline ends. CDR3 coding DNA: TGTGCCAGCAGTTACGGTGTAAAGGGGTCTGGAAACACCATATATTTT. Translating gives CASSYGVKGSGNTIYF.

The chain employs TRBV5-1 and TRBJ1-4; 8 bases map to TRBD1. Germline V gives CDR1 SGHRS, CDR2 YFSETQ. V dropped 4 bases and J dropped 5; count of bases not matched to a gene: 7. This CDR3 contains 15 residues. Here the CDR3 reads CASSPATGVNEKLFF. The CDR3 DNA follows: TGCGCCAGCAGCCCCGCGACAGGGGTCAATGAAAAACTGTTTTTT.

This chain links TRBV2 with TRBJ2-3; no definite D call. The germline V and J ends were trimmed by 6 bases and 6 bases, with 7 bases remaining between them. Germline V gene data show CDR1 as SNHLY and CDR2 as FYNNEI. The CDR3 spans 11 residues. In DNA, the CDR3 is TGTGCCAGCAGAGGCTGGGATACGCAGTATTTT. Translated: CASRGWDTQYF. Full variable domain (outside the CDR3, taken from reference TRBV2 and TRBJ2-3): EPEVTQTPSHQVTQMGQEVILRCVPISNHLYFYWYRQILGQKVEFLVSFYNNEISEKSEIFDDQFSVERPDGSNFTLKIRSTKLEDSAMYFCASRGWDTQYFGPGTRLTVL.

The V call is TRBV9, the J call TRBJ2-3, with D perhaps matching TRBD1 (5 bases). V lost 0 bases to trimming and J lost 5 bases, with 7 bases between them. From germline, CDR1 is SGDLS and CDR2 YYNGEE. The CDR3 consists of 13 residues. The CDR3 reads CASSVGGRDTQYF. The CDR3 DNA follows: TGTGCCAGCAGCGTAGGGGGCAGAGATACGCAGTATTTT.

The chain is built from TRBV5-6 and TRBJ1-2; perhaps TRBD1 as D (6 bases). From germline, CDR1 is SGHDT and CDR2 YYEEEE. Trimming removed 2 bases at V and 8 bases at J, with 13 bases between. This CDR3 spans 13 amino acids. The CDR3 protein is CASSFPGEIGYTF. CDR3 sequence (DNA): TGTGCCAGCAGCTTCCCAGGGGAAATCGGCTACACCTTC.

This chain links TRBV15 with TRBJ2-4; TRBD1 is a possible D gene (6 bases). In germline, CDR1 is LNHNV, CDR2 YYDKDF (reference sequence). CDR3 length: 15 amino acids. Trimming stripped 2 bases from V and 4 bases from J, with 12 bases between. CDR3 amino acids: CATSRHRTAKNIQYF. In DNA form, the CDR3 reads TGTGCCACCAGCAGACACCGGACAGCGAAAAACATTCAGTACTTC. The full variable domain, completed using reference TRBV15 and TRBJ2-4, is DAMVIQNPRYQVTQFGKPVTLSCSQTLNHNVMYWYQQKSSQAPKLLFHYYDKDFNNEADTPDNFQSRRPNTSFCFLDIRSPGLGDTAMYLCATSRHRTAKNIQYFGAGTRLSVL.

This chain's CDR3 is CASSLASGGYTDTQYF. The CDR3 nucleotides read TGTGCCAGCAGCTTAGCCTCGGGGGGCTACACAGATACGCAGTATTTT. The J gene is TRBJ2-3, the V gene TRBV7-9; possibly TRBD2 for D (7 bases). The V end was cut by 0 bases, the J end by 2 bases, with 12 bases between. Germline V gene data show CDR1 as SEHNR and CDR2 as FQNEAQ (reference sequence). CDR3 length: 16 amino acids.

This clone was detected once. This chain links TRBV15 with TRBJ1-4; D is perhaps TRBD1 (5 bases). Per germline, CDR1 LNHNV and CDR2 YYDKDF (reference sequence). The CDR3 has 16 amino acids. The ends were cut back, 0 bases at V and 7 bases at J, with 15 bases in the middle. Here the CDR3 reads CATSRDRTGNGEKLFF. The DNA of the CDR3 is TGTGCCACCAGCAGAGACCGCACAGGAAACGGTGAAAAACTGTTTTTT. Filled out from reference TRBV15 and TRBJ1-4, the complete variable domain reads DAMVIQNPRYQVTQFGKPVTLSCSQTLNHNVMYWYQQKSSQAPKLLFHYYDKDFNNEADTPDNFQSRRPNTSFCFLDIRSPGLGDTAMYLCATSRDRTGNGEKLFFGSGTQLSVL.

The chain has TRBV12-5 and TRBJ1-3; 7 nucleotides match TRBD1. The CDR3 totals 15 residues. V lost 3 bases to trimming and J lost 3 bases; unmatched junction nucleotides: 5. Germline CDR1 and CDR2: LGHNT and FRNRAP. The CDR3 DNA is TGTGCTAGTGGTTTACGGCAGGGGGGTGGAAACACCATATATTTT. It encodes CASGLRQGGGNTIYF.

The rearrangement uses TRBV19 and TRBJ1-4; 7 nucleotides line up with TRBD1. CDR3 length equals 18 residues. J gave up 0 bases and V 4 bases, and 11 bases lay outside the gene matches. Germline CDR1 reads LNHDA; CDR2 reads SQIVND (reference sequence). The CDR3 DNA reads TGTGCCAGTAGTAGGGGTGACAGGGCTTACGCAACTAATGAAAAACTGTTTTTT. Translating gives CASSRGDRAYATNEKLFF.

CDR3 DNA: TGTGCCAGCAGCTTGCAGCGAACAACTAATGAAAAACTGTTTTTT. Translating it yields CASSLQRTTNEKLFF. V gene TRBV5-6 combines with J gene TRBJ1-4; D gene uncertain. Trimming removed 1 base from V and 0 bases from J, with 7 bases in between. The length of the CDR3 is 15 residues. CDR1 and CDR2 from the germline V gene are SGHDT and YYEEEE.

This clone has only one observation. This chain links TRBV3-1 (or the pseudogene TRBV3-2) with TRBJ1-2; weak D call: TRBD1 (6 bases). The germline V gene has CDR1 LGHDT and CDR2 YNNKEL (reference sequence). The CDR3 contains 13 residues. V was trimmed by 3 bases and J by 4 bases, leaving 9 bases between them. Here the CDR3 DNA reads TGTGCCAGCAGCCAGATGGACAGCTATGGCTACACCTTC. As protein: CASSQMDSYGYTF.

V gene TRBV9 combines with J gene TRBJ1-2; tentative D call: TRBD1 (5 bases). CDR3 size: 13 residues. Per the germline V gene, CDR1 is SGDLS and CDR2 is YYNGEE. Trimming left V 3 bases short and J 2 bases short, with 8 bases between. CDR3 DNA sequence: TGTGCCAGCAGCGACAGGACAAACTATGGCTACACCTTC. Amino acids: CASSDRTNYGYTF.

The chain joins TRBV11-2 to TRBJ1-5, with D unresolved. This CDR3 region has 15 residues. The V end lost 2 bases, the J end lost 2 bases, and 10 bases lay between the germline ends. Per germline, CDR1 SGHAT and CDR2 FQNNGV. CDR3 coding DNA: TGTGCCAGCAGCTTATTCTTAGGTGGCAATCAGCCCCAGCATTTT. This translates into CASSLFLGGNQPQHF.

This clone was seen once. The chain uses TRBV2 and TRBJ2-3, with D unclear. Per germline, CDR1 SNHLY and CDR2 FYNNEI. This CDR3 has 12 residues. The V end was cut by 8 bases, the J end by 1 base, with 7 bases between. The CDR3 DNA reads TGTGCCAGCGGGTCCCGCACAGATACGCAGTATTTT. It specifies CASGSRTDTQYF.

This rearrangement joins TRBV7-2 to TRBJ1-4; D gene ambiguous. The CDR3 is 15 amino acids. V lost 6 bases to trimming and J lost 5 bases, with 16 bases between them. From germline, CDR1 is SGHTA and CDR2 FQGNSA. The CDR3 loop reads CASRTAHLANEKLFF. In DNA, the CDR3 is TGTGCCAGCAGAACGGCTCACCTGGCCAATGAAAAACTGTTTTTT.

The CDR3 protein is CAWKVWDEQFF. In DNA form, the CDR3 reads TGTGCCTGGAAGGTATGGGATGAGCAGTTCTTC. This sequence joins TRBV30 and TRBJ2-1, with D uncertain. Looked up from germline, CDR1 is GTSNPN and CDR2 is SVGIG (reference sequence). Trimming cost V 4 bases and J 8 bases, with 9 bases left between them. The CDR3 contains 11 residues.

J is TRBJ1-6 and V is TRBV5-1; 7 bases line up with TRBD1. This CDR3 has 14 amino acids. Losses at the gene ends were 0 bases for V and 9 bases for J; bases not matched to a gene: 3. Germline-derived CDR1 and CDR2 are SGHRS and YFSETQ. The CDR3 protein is CASSLGQGISPLHF. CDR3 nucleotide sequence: TGCGCCAGCAGCTTGGGACAGGGAATTTCACCCCTCCACTTT.

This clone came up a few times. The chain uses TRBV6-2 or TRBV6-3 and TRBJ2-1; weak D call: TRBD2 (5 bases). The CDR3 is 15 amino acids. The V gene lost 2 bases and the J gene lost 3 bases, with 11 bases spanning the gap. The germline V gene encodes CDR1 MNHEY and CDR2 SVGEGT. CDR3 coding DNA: TGTGCCAGCAGTTACGGGCCCGGAGGCTACAATGAGCAGTTCTTC. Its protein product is CASSYGPGGYNEQFF.

CDR3 residues: CASSQLGADTQYF. CDR3 coding DNA: TGCGCCAGCAGCCAGTTGGGCGCAGATACGCAGTATTTT. The chain recombines TRBV5-1 with TRBJ2-3; no clear D gene. CDR1 and CDR2 (germline): SGHRS, YFSETQ. Trimming removed 4 bases at V and 4 bases at J, with 10 bases between. The CDR3 has 13 residues.

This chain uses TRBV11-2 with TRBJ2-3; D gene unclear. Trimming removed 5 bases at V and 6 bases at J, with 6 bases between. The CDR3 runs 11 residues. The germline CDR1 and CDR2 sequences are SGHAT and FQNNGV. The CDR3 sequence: CASSPRDTQYF. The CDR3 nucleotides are TGTGCCAGCAGCCCTCGTGATACGCAGTATTTT.

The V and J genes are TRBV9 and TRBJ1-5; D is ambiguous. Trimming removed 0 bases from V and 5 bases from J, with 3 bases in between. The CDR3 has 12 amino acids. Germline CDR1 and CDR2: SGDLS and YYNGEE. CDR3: CASSVGYQPQHF. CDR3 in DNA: TGTGCCAGCAGCGTAGGTTATCAGCCCCAGCATTTT.

As DNA, the CDR3 is TGTGCCAGCAGTGCAGGTCTCTCTGGAAACACCATATATTTT. It encodes CASSAGLSGNTIYF. This chain connects TRBV2 to TRBJ1-3; D gene unclear. V was pared by 4 bases and J by 0 bases, with 7 bases between. The CDR3 runs 14 residues. Per germline, CDR1 SNHLY and CDR2 FYNNEI.

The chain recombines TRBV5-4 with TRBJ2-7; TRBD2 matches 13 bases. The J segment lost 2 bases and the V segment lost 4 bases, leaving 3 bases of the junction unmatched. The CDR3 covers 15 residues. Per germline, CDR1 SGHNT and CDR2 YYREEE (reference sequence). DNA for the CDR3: TGTGCCAGCAGCACTGGGACTAGCGGGGCCTACGAGCAGTACTTC. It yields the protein CASSTGTSGAYEQYF.

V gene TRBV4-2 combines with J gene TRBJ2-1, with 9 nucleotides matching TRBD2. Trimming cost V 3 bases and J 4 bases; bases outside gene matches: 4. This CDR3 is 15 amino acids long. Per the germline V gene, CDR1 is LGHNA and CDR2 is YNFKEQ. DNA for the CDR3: TGTGCCAGCAGCCAGTTAGCGGGAGAATACAATGAGCAGTTCTTC. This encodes CASSQLAGEYNEQFF.

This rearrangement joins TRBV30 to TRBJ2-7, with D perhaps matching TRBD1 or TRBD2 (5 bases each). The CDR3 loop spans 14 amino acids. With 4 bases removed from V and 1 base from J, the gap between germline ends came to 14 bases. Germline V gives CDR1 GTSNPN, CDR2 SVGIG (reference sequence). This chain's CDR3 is CAWNPGRRSYEQYF. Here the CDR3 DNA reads TGTGCCTGGAACCCGGGACGGAGATCCTACGAGCAGTACTTC.